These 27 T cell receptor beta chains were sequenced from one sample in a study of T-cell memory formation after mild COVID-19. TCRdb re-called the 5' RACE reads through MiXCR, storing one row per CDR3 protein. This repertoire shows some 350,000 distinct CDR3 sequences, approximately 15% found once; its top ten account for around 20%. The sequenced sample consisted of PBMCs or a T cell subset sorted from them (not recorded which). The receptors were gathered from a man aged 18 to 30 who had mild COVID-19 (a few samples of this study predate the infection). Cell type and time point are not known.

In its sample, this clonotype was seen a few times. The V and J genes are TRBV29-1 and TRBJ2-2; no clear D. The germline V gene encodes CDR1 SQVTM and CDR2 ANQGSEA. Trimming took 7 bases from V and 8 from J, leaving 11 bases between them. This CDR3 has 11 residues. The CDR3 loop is CSGVVTGELFF. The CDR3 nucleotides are TGCAGCGGCGTTGTGACGGGGGAGCTGTTTTTT.

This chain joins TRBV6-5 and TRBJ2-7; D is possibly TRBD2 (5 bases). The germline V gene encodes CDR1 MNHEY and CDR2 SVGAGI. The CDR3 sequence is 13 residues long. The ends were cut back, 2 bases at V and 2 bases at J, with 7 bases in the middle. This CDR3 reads CASSYRDPYEQYF. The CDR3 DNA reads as TGTGCCAGCAGTTACCGGGATCCCTACGAGCAGTACTTC.

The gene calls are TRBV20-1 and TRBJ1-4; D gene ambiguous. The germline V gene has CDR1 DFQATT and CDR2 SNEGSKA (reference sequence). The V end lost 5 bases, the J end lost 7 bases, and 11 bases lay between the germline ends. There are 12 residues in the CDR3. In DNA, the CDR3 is TGCAGTGCTGTTCGGGGAGGTGAAAAACTGTTTTTT. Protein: CSAVRGGEKLFF.

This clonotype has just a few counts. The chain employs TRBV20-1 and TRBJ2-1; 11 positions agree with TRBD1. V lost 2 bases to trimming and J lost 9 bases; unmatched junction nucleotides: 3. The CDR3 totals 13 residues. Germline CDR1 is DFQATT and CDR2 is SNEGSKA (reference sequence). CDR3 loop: CSARSGTGGEQFF. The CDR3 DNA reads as TGCAGTGCTAGATCCGGGACAGGGGGTGAGCAGTTCTTC.

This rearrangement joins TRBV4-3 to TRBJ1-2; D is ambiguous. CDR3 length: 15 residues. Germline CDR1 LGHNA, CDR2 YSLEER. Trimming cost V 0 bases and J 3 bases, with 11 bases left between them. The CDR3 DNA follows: TGCGCCAGCAGCCAAGATCTCATCCCGTACTATGGCTACACCTTC. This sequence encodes CASSQDLIPYYGYTF.

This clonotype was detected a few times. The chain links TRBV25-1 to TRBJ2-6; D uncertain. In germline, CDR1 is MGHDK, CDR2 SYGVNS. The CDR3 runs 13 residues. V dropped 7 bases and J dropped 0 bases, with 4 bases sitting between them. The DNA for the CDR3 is TGTGCCAGCATTAGCTCTGGGGCCAACGTCCTGACTTTC. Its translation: CASISSGANVLTF.

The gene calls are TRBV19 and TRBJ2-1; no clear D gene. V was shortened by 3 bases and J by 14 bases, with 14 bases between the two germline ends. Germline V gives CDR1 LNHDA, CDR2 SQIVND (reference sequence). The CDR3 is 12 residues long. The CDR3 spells CASSIAGLEKFF. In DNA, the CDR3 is TGTGCCAGTAGTATTGCCGGATTGGAGAAGTTCTTC.

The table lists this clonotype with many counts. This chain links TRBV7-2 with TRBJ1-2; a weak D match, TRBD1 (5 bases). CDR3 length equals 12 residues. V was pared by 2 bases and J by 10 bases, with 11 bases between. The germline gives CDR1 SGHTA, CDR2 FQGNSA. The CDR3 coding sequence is TGTGCCAGCAGCTTACTGGGGGACCTCTACACCTTC. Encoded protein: CASSLLGDLYTF. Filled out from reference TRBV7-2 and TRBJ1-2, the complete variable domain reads GAGVSQSPSNKVTEKGKDVELRCDPISGHTALYWYRQSLGQGLEFLIYFQGNSAPDKSGLPSDRFSAERTGGSVSTLTIQRTQQEDSAVYLCASSLLGDLYTFGSGTRLTVV.

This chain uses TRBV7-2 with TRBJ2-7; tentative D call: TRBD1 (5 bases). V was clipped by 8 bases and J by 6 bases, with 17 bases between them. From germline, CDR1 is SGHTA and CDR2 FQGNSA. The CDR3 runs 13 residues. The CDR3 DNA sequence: TGTGCCAGCCCTTTTCAGGGATTAGGCGAGCAGTACGTC. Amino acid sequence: CASPFQGLGEQYV.

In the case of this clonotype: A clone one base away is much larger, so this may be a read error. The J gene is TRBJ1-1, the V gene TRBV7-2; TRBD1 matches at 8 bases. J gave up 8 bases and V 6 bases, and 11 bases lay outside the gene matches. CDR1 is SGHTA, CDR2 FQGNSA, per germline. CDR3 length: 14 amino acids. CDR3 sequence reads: CASSQPGTGKEAFF. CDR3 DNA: TGTGCCAGCAGTCAACCCGGGACAGGAAAAGAAGCTTTCTTT.

The CDR3 here is CASSLAPGTSAEAFF. CDR3 in DNA: TGCGCCAGCAGCTTGGCCCCGGGCACGAGCGCTGAAGCTTTCTTT. The rearrangement joins TRBV5-1 to TRBJ1-1, with no clear D. This CDR3 region has 15 residues. The germline V and J ends were trimmed by 0 bases and 6 bases, with 15 bases remaining between them. Germline CDR1 SGHRS, CDR2 YFSETQ.

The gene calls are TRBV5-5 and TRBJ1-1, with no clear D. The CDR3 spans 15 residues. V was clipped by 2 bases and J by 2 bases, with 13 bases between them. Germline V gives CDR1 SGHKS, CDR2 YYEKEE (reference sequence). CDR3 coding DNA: TGTGCCAGCAGCTTCTCCCTATGGCTTAACACTGAAGCTTTCTTT. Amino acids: CASSFSLWLNTEAFF.

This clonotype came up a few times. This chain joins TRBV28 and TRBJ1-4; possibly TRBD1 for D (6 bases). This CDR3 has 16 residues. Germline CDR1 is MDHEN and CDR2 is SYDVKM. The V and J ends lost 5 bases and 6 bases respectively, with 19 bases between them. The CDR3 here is CASSTPSGGGDEKLFF. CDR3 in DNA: TGTGCCAGCAGTACTCCGTCTGGAGGGGGAGATGAAAAACTGTTTTTT.

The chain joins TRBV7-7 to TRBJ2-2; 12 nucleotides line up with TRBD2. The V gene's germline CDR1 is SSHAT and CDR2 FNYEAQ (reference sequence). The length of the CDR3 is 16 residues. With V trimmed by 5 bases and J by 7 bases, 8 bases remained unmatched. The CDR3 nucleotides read TGTGCCAGCAGCCCCCAGACTAGCGGGGGTTTCGGGGAGCTGTTTTTT. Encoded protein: CASSPQTSGGFGELFF.

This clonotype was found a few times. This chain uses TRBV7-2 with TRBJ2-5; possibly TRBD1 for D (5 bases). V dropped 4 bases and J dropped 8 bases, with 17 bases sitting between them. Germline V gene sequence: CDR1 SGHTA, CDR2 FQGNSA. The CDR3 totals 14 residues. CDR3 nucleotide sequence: TGTGCCAGCAGCTACCAGGGTTCCAAGAGAACCCAGTACTTC. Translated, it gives CASSYQGSKRTQYF.

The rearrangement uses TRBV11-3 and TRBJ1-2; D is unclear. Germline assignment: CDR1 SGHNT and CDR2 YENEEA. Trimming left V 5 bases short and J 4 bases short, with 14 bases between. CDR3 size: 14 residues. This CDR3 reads CASSHEPGGYGYTF. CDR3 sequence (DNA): TGTGCCAGCAGCCACGAACCTGGCGGCTATGGCTACACCTTC.

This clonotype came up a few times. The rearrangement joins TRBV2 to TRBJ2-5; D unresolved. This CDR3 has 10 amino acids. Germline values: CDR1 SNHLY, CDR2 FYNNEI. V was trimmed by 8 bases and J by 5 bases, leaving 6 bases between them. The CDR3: CASRSETQYF. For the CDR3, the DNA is TGTGCCAGCCGGAGTGAGACCCAGTACTTC.

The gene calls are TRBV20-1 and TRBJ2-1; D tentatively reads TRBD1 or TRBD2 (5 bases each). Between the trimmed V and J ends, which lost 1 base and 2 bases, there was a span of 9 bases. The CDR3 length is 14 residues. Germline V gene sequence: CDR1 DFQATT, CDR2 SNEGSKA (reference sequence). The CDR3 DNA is TGCAGTGCTAGAGGGGACGGCCCCTACAATGAGCAGTTCTTC. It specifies CSARGDGPYNEQFF.

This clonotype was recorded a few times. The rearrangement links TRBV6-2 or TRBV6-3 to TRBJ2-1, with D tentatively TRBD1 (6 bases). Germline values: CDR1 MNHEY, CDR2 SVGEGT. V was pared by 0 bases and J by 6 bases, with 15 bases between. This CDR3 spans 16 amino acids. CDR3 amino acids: CASSYSEVGRGNEQFF. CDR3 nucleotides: TGTGCCAGCAGTTACTCGGAAGTTGGCAGGGGCAATGAGCAGTTCTTC.

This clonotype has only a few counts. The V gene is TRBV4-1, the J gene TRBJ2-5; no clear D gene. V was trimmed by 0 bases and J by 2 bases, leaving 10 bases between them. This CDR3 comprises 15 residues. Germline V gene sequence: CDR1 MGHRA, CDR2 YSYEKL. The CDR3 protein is CASSQEARLQETQYF. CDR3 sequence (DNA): TGCGCCAGCAGCCAAGAAGCCAGGCTTCAAGAGACCCAGTACTTC.

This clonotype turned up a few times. CDR3 region: CASSQELPGSYNEQFF. The CDR3 region has the DNA TGTGCCAGCAGCCAAGAATTACCAGGGTCTTACAATGAGCAGTTCTTC. This chain uses TRBV4-2 with TRBJ2-1; possibly TRBD1 for D (5 bases). CDR1 is LGHNA, CDR2 YNFKEQ, per germline. The CDR3 runs to 16 residues. V was pared by 0 bases and J by 4 bases, with 13 bases between.

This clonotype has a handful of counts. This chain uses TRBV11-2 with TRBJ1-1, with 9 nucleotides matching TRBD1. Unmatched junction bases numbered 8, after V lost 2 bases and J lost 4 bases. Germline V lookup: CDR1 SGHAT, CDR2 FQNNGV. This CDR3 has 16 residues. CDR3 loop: CASSLRDRVVGTEAFF. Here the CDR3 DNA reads TGTGCCAGCAGCTTAAGGGACAGGGTCGTGGGCACTGAAGCTTTCTTT.

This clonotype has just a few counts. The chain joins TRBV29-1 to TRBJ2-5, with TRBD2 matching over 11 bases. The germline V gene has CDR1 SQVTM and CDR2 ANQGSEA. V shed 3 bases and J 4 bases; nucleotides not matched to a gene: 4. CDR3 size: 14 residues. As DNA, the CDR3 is TGCAGCGTTGACATAGCGGGGGGGCGAGAGACCCAGTACTTC. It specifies CSVDIAGGRETQYF.

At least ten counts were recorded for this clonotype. The chain's CDR3 is CASSLEGGGAGHEQYV. The CDR3 nucleotides read TGTGCCAGCAGCTTAGAAGGCGGGGGGGCCGGTCACGAGCAGTACGTC. The chain is built from TRBV7-2 and TRBJ2-7, with 9 nucleotides matching TRBD2. Germline V lookup: CDR1 SGHTA, CDR2 FQGNSA. Trimming took 1 base from V and 5 from J; bases not matched to a gene: 9. This CDR3 comprises 16 residues.

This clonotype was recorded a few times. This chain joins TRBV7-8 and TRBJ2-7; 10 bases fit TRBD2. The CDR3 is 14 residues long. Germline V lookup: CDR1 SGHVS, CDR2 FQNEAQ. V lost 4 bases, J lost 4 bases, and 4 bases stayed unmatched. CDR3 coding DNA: TGTGCCAGCAGCTCTTCGGGACTAGCGTACGAGCAGTACGTC. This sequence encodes CASSSSGLAYEQYV.

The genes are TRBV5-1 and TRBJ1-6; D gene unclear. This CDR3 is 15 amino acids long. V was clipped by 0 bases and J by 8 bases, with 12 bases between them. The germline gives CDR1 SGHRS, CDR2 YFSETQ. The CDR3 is CASSLAIGTHSPLHF. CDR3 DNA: TGCGCCAGCAGCTTGGCCATCGGCACTCATTCACCCCTCCACTTT.

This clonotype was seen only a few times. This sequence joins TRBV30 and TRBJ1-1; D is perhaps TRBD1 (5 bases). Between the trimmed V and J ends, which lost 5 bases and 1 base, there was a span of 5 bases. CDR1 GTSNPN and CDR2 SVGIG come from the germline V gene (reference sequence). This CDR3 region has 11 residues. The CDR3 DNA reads TGTGCCTGGCAGGGGAACACTGAAGCTTTCTTT. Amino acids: CAWQGNTEAFF.